The source of this TCR beta chain is a study of regulatory T cells in long-lasting Graves disease. Study-wide results and limits: Public clonotype sharing was higher in persistent than newly diagnosed patients.

Notes on this clonotype: Its antigen is unknown.

The germline gives CDR1 LGHDT, CDR2 YNNKEL (reference sequence). J lost 4 bases, V lost 5 bases, and 8 bases had no gene match. The CDR3 covers 15 residues. The time point: persistent/refractory GD, antithyroid drugs over 5 years with positive TRAb. The TCR library was made from RNA extracted from PBMCs. Arm-PCR of CDR3 regions with iRepertoire HTBI primers generated TCR beta libraries. TCRdb re-called the multiplex PCR reads with MiXCR, one entry per CDR3 protein. The profile shows about 470,000 distinct CDR3 sequences, 20% to 25% of them singletons. The sequence was collected from a female donor with Graves disease. Material: peripheral blood mononuclear cells (PBMCs), obtained when the disease was refractory, from a patient treated with antithyroid drugs. The chain is built from TRBV3-1 and TRBJ2-5; 9 nucleotides align to TRBD1. The CDR3 DNA sequence: TGTGCCAGCAGCTTCGGACAGGGGAGCATAGAGACCCAGTACTTC. Its protein is CASSFGQGSIETQYF.